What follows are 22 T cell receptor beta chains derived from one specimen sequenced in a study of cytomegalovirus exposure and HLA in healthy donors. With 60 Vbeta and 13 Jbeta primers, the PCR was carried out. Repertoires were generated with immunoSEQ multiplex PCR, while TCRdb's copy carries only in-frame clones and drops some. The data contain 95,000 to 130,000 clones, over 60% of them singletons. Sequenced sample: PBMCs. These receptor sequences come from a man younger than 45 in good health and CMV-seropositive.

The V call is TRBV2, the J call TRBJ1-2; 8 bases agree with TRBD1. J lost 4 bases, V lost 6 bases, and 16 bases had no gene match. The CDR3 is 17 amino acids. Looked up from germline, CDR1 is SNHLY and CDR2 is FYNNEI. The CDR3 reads CASSEVDRANTSYGYTF. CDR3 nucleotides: TGTGCCAGCAGCGAGGTGGACAGGGCTAATACTTCCTATGGCTACACCTTC.

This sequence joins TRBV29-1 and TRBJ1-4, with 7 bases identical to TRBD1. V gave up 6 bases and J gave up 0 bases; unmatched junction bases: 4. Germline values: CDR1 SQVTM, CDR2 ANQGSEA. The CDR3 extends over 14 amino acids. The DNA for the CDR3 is TGCAGCGTCGCAGACAGGGCAACTAATGAAAAACTGTTTTTT. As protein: CSVADRATNEKLFF. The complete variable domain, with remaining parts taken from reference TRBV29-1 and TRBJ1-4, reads SAVISQKPSRDICQRGTSLTIQCQVDSQVTMMFWYRQQPGQSLTLIATANQGSEATYESGFVIDKFPISRPNLTFSTLTVSNMSPEDSSIYLCSVADRATNEKLFFGSGTQLSVL.

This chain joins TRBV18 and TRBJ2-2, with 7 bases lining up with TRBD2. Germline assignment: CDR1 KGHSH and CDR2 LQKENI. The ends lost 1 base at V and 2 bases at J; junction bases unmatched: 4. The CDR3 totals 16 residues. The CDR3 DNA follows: TGTGCCAGCTCACCACAGCTAGCGGATAACACCGGGGAGCTGTTTTTT. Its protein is CASSPQLADNTGELFF.

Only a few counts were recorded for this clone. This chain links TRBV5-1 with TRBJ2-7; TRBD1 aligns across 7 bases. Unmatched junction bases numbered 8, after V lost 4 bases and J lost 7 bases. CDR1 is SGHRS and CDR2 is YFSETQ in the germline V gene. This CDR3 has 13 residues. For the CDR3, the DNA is TGCGCCAGCAGCCAGGAGACAGGGTTGGAGCAGTACTTC. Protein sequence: CASSQETGLEQYF. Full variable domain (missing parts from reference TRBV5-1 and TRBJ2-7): KAGVTQTPRYLIKTRGQQVTLSCSPISGHRSVSWYQQTPGQGLQFLFEYFSETQRNKGNFPGRFSGRQFSNSRSEMNVSTLELGDSALYLCASSQETGLEQYFGPGTRLTVT.

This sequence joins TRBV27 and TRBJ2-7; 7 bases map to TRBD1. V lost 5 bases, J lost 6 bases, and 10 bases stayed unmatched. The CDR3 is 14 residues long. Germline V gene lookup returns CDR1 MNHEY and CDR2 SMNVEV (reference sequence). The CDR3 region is CASSRPGQPGEQYF. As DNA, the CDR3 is TGTGCCAGCAGTCGACCGGGACAGCCCGGCGAGCAGTACTTC.

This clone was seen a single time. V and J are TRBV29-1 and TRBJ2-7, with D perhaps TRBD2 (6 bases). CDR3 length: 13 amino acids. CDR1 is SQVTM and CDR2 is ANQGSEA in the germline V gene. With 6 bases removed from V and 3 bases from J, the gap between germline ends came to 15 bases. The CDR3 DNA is TGCAGCGTAGCGTTACGGGGGTTCTACGAGCAGTACTTC. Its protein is CSVALRGFYEQYF.

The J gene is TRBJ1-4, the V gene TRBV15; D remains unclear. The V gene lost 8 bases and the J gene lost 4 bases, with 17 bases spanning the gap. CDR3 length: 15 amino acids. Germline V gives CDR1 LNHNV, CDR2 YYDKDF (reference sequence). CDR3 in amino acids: CATSLEGADNEKLFF. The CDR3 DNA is TGTGCCACCTCCCTGGAGGGAGCAGATAATGAAAAACTGTTTTTT.

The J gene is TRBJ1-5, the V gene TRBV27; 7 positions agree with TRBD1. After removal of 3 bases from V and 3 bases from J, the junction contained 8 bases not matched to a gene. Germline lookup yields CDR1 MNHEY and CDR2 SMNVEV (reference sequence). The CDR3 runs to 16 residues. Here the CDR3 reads CASSLGQGVPNQPQHF. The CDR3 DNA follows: TGTGCCAGCAGTTTGGGGCAGGGGGTCCCCAATCAGCCCCAGCATTTT.

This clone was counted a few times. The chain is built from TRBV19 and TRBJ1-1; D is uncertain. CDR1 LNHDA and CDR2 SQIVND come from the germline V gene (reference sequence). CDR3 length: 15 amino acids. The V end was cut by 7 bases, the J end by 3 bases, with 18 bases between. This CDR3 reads CASTAPAGEDTEAFF. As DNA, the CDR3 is TGTGCCAGTACCGCCCCCGCGGGTGAGGACACTGAAGCTTTCTTT.

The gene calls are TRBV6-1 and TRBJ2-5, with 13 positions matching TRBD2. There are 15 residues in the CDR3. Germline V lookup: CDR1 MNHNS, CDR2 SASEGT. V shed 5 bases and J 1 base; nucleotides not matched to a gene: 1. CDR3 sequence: CASSWTSGSQETQYF. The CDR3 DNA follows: TGTGCCAGCAGTTGGACTAGCGGGAGCCAAGAGACCCAGTACTTC.

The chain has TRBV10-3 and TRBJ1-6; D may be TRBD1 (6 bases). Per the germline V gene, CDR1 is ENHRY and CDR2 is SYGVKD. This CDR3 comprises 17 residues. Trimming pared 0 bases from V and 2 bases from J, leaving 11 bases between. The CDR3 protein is CAISESIGGAYNSPLHF. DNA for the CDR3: TGTGCCATCAGTGAGTCGATAGGGGGGGCCTATAATTCACCCCTCCACTTT.

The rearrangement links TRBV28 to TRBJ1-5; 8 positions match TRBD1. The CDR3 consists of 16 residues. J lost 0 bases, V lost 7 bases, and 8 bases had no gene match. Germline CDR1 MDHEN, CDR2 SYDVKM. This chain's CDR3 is CASTGTGRYSNQPQHF. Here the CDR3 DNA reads TGTGCCAGCACCGGGACAGGCCGTTATAGCAATCAGCCCCAGCATTTT.

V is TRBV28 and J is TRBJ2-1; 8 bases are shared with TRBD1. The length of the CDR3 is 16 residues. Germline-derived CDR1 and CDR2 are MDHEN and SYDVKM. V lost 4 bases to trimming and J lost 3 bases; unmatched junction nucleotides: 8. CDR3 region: CASSSPGDRGYNEQFF. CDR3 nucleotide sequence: TGTGCCAGCAGTTCCCCGGGAGACAGGGGCTACAATGAGCAGTTCTTC.

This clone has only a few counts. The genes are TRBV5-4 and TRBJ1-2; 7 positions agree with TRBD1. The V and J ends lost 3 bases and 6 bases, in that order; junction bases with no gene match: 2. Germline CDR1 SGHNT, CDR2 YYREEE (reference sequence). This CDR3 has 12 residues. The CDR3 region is CASSSDRDGYTF. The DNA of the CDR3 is TGTGCCAGCAGCTCAGACAGGGATGGCTACACCTTC.

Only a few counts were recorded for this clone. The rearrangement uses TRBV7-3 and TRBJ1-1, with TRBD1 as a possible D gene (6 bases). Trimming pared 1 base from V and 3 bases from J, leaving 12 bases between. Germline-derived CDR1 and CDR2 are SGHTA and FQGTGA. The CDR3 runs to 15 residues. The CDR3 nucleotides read TGTGCCAGCAGCTTAAGGGGGGGGGCGCACACTGAAGCTTTCTTT. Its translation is CASSLRGGAHTEAFF.

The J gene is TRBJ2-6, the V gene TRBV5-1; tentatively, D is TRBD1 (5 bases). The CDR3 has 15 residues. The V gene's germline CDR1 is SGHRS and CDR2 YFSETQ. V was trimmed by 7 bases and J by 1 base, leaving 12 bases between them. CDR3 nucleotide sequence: TGCGCCAGCGGCTCTAGGGGTTCTGGGGCCAACGTCCTGACTTTC. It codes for CASGSRGSGANVLTF.

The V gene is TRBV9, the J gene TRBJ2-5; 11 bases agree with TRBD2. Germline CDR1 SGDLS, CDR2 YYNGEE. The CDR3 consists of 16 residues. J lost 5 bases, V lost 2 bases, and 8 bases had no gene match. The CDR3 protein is CASSVSSGGAWETQYF. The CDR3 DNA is TGTGCCAGCAGCGTCAGTAGCGGGGGGGCCTGGGAGACCCAGTACTTC. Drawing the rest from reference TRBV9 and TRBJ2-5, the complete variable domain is DSGVTQTPKHLITATGQRVTLRCSPRSGDLSVYWYQQSLDQGLQFLIQYYNGEERAKGNILERFSAQQFPDLHSELNLSSLELGDSALYFCASSVSSGGAWETQYFGPGTRLLVL.

In DNA form, the CDR3 reads TGTGCCAGTAGTACTATAACTAGCGGGGACCAAGAGACCCAGTACTTC. Protein sequence: CASSTITSGDQETQYF. The chain recombines TRBV19 with TRBJ2-5, with TRBD2 identical over 10 bases. The V segment lost 4 bases and the J segment 0 bases; nucleotides outside the gene matches: 5. Germline lookup yields CDR1 LNHDA and CDR2 SQIVND (reference sequence). The CDR3 length is 16 residues. The variable domain in full, completed from reference TRBV19 and TRBJ2-5, reads DGGITQSPKYLFRKEGQNVTLSCEQNLNHDAMYWYRQDPGQGLRLIYYSQIVNDFQKGDIAEGYSVSREKKESFPLTVTSAQKNPTAFYLCASSTITSGDQETQYFGPGTRLLVL.

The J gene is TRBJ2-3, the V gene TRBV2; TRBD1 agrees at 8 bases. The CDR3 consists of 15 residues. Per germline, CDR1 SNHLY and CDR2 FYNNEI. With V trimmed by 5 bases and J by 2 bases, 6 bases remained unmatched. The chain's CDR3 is CASSNRGANTDTQYF. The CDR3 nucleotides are TGTGCCAGCAGTAACAGGGGGGCCAACACAGATACGCAGTATTTT.

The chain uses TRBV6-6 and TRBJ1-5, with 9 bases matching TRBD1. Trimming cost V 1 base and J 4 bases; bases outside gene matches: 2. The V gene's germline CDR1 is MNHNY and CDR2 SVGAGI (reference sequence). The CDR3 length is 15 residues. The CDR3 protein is CASSYFGTGNQPQHF. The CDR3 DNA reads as TGTGCCAGCAGTTACTTTGGGACAGGGAATCAGCCCCAGCATTTT.

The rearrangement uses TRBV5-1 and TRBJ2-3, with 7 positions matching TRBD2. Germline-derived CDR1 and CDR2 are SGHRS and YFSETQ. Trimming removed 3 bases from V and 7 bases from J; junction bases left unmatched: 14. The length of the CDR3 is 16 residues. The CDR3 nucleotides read TGCGCCAGCAGCTCCTTATTCGGGGAGGGCCAAAATACGCAGTATTTT. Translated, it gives CASSSLFGEGQNTQYF.

In DNA, the CDR3 is TGTGCCAGCAGCTACGATATAGCGGGATCGGGAGATACGCAGTATTTT. It yields the protein CASSYDIAGSGDTQYF. V usage is TRBV6-5 and J usage is TRBJ2-3, with TRBD2 identical over 8 bases. The CDR3 spans 16 residues. J gave up 5 bases and V 6 bases, and 13 bases lay outside the gene matches. Germline lookup yields CDR1 MNHEY and CDR2 SVGAGI.